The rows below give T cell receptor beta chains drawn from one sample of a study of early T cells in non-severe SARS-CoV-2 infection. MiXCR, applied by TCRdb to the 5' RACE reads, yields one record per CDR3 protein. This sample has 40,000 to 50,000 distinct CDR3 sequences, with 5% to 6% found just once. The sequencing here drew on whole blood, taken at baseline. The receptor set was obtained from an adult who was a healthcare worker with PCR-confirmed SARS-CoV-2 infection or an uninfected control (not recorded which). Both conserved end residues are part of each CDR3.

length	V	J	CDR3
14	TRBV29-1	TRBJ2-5	CSAKPPGQQETQYF
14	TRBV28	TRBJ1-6	CASSFRGAHSPLHF
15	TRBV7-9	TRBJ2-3	CASSPGLADTDTQYF
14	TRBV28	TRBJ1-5	CASVGTGGYQPQHF
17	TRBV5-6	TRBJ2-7	CASSHRLAPRVIREQYF
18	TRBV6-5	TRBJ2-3	CASSRHLGLAGSTDTQYF
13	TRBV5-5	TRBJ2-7	CASSWTWAYEQYF
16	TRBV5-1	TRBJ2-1	CASSLPLAGAYNEQFF
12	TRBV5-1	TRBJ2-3	CASSPNTDTQYF
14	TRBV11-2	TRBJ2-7	CASSSTFAGYEQYF
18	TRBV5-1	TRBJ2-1	CASSPGLAGGGTYNEQFF
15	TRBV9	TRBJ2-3	CASSVESWGADTQYF
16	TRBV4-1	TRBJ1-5	CASSQDYLAGGQPQHF
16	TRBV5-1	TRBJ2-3	CASSLELAGDTDTQYF
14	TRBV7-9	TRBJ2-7	CASSSREDNYEQYF
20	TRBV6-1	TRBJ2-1	CASSGGLAGAGNFPYNEQFF
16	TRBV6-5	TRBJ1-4	CASSSLVYGGVEKLFF
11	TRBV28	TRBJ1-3	CASGAGNTIYF
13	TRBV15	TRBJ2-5	CATSGIAGETQYF
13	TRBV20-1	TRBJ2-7	CSAGGHTPYEQYF
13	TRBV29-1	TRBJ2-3	CSVSAGGADTQYF
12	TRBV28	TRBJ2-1	CASSLGTRRTFF
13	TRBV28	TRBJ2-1	CASSSRGYNEQFF
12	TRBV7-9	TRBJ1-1	CASSLSGSEAFF
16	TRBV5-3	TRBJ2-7	CARSGSPGVTPYEQYF
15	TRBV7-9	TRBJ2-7	CASSFLAGGPGEQYF
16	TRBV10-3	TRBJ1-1	CAISVLPGQGDTEAFF
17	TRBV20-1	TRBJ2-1	CSAPRAGLSMIYNEQFF
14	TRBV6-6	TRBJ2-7	CASSFGQTVYEQYF
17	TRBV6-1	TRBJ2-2	CASSPRPDRALTGELFF
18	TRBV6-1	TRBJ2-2	CASSERAGLLNRDRELFF
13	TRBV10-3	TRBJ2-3	CAIKAHGVDTQYF
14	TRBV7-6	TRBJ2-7	CASSPGVANYEQYF
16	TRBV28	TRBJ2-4	CASSSTDLIAKNIQYF
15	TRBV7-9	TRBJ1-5	CASTPLPGGYQPQHF
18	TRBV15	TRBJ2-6	CATSRSGTGGAGANVLTF
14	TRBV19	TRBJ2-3	CASSIAGVADTQYF
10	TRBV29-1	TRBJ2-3	CSVGKEGQYF
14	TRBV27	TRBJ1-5	CASSGTLGGQPQHF
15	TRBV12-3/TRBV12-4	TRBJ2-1	CASSLGTSGLNEQFF
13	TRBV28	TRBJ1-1	CASSFSDGVEAFF
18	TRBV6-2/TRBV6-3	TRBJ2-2	CASTPLGAGVPRGGELFF
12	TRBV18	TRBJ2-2	CASSTTPGELFF
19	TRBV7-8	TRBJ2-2	CASIKRGTSGRGRTGELFF
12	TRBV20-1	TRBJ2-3	CSASKAADTQYF
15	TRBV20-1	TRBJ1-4	CSARADTTLNEKLFF